Listed below are T cell receptor beta chains from one sample, sequenced in a study of metastatic and nonmetastatic thyroid tumors. TCRdb re-called the PCR reads with MiXCR. The table includes about 33,000 clones, over 15% detected once. The sequenced sample consisted of blood. Receptor source: a female donor with papillary thyroid cancer or a benign thyroid nodule (not recorded which). Some clones in this sample may be carry-over from other donors' samples. Both conserved end residues are part of each CDR3. The D gene is left open where the match is weak. Rows give clone size only sometimes, using once, few, many, or a class for an expanded clone.

. many TRBJ2-5 TRBV5-1 CASSFDRPEEETQYF TGCGCCAGCAGCTTTGACAGACCGGAGGAAGAGACCCAGTACTTC
. many TRBJ2-1 TRBV28 CASSLGGLLYNEQFF TGTGCCAGCAGTTTAGGCGGACTCCTTTACAATGAGCAGTTCTTC
TRBD2 . TRBJ2-7 TRBV5-1 CASSLASSGVYEQYF TGCGCCAGCAGCTTAGCGAGTAGCGGGGTCTACGAGCAGTACTTC
. many TRBJ2-3 TRBV5-6 CASSPASDTDTQYF TGTGCCAGCAGTCCCGCATCGGACACAGATACGCAGTATTTT
. . TRBJ2-3 TRBV5-1 CPSSLAVLDTQYF TGCCCCAGCAGCTTGGCGGTGTTGGATACGCAGTATTTT
TRBD2 many TRBJ2-3 TRBV5-6 CASSLAEPSGRAYVYF TGTGCCAGCAGCTTGGCGGAGCCTAGCGGGAGGGCCTATGTGTATTTT
. . TRBJ1-1 TRBV20-1 CSAGRQLSTEAFF TGCAGTGCTGGTAGACAGCTGAGCACTGAAGCTTTCTTT
. . TRBJ1-1 TRBV19 CASSIQGLNTEAFF TGTGCCAGTAGTATACAAGGTCTGAACACTGAAGCTTTCTTT
. . TRBJ2-7 TRBV5-1 CASSLVGAQGAYEQYF TGCGCCAGCAGCTTGGTCGGGGCTCAAGGGGCCTACGAGCAGTACTTC
. few TRBJ2-7 TRBV6-2/TRBV6-3 CASSYLAWGSYEQYF TGTGCCAGCAGCTACCTAGCCTGGGGATCCTACGAGCAGTACTTC
TRBD2 medium-sized TRBJ2-7 TRBV6-2/TRBV6-3 CASSWPRTSGYEQYF TGTGCCAGCAGTTGGCCGCGGACTAGCGGTTACGAGCAGTACTTC
. many TRBJ2-7 TRBV20-1 CSARDNHGFEQYF TGCAGTGCTAGAGATAATCATGGGTTCGAGCAGTACTTC
. many TRBJ1-5 TRBV12-3/TRBV12-4 CASSYGSRLQPQHF TGTGCCAGCAGTTATGGCAGCCGCTTGCAGCCCCAGCATTTT
TRBD2 . TRBJ2-5 TRBV20-1 CSAEHRGGETQYF TGCAGTGCTGAGCACCGGGGGGGGGAGACCCAGTACTTC
TRBD2 many TRBJ2-5 TRBV5-5 CASSLLANQETQYF TGTGCCAGCAGCTTACTAGCGAACCAAGAGACCCAGTACTTC
TRBD1 . TRBJ2-2 TRBV4-3 CASSKGTGDNTGELFF TGCGCCAGCAGCAAAGGGACAGGGGACAACACCGGGGAGTTGTTTTTT